This section outlines one T cell receptor (beta chain) sequence together with its context. Its target is not known. Time point: persistent/refractory GD, antithyroid drugs over 5 years with positive TRAb. Scientists built the TCR library using RNA that was extracted from PBMCs. Each patient gave around 10 milliliters of EDTA-anticoagulated peripheral blood. The data originate from a study of regulatory T cells in long-lasting Graves disease. Turning to the study itself: Persistent Graves' disease meant over 5 years of antithyroid drugs with positive TSH receptor antibodies. Study results and limitations: Among persistent patients, a larger number of public clonotypes were shared (about 3,000) than among newly diagnosed patients (under 1,000).

Germline V gene data show CDR1 as SEHNR and CDR2 as FQNEAQ (reference sequence). The CDR3 is made up of 15 amino acids. The ends were cut back, 5 bases at V and 7 bases at J, with 20 bases in the middle. CDR3 regions were amplified by Arm-PCR using iRepertoire HTBI primers to build TCR beta libraries. TCRdb processed the multiplex PCR reads anew with MiXCR; each CDR3 protein has one entry. The sample contains about 660,000 distinct CDR3 sequences, about 32% of which appear only once. This receptor was identified in a female donor with Graves disease. Sequenced here: peripheral blood mononuclear cells (PBMCs), sampled when the disease was refractory, from a patient treated with antithyroid drugs. This rearrangement joins TRBV7-9 to TRBJ1-2, with TRBD1 as a possible D gene (5 bases). CDR3 sequence (DNA): TGTGCCAGCAGCCCTAACATAGGGACTCAAACTGGCTACACCTTC. This gives the protein CASSPNIGTQTGYTF. Using reference TRBV7-9 and TRBJ1-2 for the parts outside the CDR3, the full variable domain is DTGVSQNPRHKITKRGQNVTFRCDPISEHNRLYWYRQTLGQGPEFLTYFQNEAQLEKSRLLSDRFSAERPKGSFSTLEIQRTEQGDSAMYLCASSPNIGTQTGYTFGSGTRLTVV.